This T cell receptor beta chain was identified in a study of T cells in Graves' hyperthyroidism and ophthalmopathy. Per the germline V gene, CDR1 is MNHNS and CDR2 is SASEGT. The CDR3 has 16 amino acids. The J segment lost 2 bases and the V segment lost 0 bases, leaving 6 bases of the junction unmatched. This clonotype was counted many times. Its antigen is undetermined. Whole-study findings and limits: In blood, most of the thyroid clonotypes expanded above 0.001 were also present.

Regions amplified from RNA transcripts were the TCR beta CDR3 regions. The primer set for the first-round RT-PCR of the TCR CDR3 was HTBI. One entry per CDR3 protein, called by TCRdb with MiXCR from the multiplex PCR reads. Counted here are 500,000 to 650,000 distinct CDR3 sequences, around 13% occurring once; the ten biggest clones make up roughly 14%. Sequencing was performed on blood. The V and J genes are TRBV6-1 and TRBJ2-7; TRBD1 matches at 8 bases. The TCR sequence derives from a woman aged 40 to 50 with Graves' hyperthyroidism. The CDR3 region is CASSEASGQGPYEQYF. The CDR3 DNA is TGTGCCAGCAGTGAAGCGTCCGGACAGGGTCCCTACGAGCAGTACTTC.